This T cell receptor (beta chain) originates from a study of CD8+ T cells in alopecia areata (dated by TCRdb to between 2018 and 2020). Broadly, across the study: High-throughput TCRbeta sequencing was used to examine T cell clonal expansion in alopecia areata in both the C3H/HeJ mouse model and human patients. Human TCRbeta sequencing covered scalp tissue and sorted CD4+ and CD8+ peripheral blood T cells from patchy and totalis/universalis alopecia areata patients and healthy controls. Clonality in the scalp was compared among normal scalp (n=4), patchy alopecia areata scalp (n=8), and alopecia totalis/universalis scalp (n=8). RNA was obtained with the PAXgene miRNA kit for fixed scalp, the miRNeasy kit for PBMCs, and the RNeasy kit for mouse skin. Amplification of TCRbeta CDR3 regions was done by immunoSEQ multiplex PCR using 35 Vbeta forward primers and 13 Jbeta reverse primers.

The full study reports these points: Compared with normal scalp, lesional scalp had higher clonality and more expanded CD8+ clones, particularly in alopecia totalis/universalis, a pattern that suggests antigenic drive. TCR sequences shared between patients were less clear than in mice, possibly partly because of HLA diversity in the patient population. Resident alphabeta T cells in normal human skin are also sequenced, complicating scalp TCR repertoire analysis, unlike mouse skin dominated by gammadelta T cells.

A remark on this clone: There is no known antigen for this receptor. No base-level quality is on record; no much larger clone is a single base apart.

Receptor libraries were prepared by the immunoSEQ multiplex PCR assay. To provide template for TCR sequencing, every sample had RNA extracted and reverse transcribed into cDNA. First-strand cDNA was synthesized with SuperScript III using a 2:1 mix of oligo-dT and random hexamers. Amplification bias was assessed with a synthetic immune receptor repertoire, and residual bias was removed computationally. In the original analysis: Raw reads were preprocessed to remove errors, and CDR3 was defined by IMGT conventions from the conserved cysteine to phenylalanine. Clonality was computed by normalizing Shannon entropy by log2 of the number of productive unique TCRs and subtracting the result from 1. CD4 or CD8 identity of scalp clones was inferred by cross-referencing scalp TCRbeta sequences with sorted blood CD4 and CD8 repertoires. The table comes from immuneACCESS by way of TCRdb, which keeps in-frame sequences with V and J called. Part of the clones is missing from these tables; in studies checked, under half for an unresolved V gene and the rest for unknown reasons. The V and J calls and clone size come from that table; D and trimming were worked out from the DNA. A total of about 200,000 clones appear in this sample, more than 55% of them only once. The biggest ten clones account for 4.9% of the sample.

The V end loses 4 bases and the J end loses 7 bases, and a stretch of 10 bases separates them. The germline V gene (reference sequence) yields SEHNR for CDR1 and FQNEAQ for CDR2. The cysteine opens and the phenylalanine closes a CDR3 of 12 amino acids. Of the read, only the CDR3 DNA is kept; its 36 bases are in frame from base 1. PBMCs were isolated by density centrifugation and stained for CD3, CD4 and CD8, and CD4+ and CD8+ T cells were sorted on a FACSAria. Scalp biopsies and blood samples were provided by unaffected controls. Sequencing input: CD8+ T cells sorted from blood. The chain couples TRBV7-9 to TRBJ1-2, and perhaps TRBD1 as D gene, on 6 matching bases. This sequence originates from a human donor in good health. CDR3 region: CASSSGVTGYTF. Here is the DNA: TGTGCCAGCAGCTCAGGGGTAACTGGCTACACCTTC.